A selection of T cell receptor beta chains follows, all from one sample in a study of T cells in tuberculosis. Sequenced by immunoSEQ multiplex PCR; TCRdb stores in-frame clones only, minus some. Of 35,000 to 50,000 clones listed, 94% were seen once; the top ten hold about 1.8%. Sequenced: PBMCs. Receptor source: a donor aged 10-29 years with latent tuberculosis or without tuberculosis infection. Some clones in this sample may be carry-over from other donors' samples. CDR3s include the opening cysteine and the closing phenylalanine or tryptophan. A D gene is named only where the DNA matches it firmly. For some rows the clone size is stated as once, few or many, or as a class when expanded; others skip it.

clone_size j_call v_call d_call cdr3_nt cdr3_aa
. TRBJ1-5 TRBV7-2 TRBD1 TGTGCCAGCAGCTCCCGGCCCCCGGGACAGGGGGTCAGACAGCCCCAGCATTTT CASSSRPPGQGVRQPQHF
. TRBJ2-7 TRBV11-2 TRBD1 TGTGCCAGCAGGGGACAGGAATCCTACGAGCAGTACTTC CASRGQESYEQYF
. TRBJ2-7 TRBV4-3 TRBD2 TGCGCCAGCAGCCATCTCGGCGGGAGGTCCTACGAGCAGTACTTC CASSHLGGRSYEQYF
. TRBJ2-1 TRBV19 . TGTGCCAGTAGTATGAACAGGGTCAATGAGCAGTTCTTC CASSMNRVNEQFF
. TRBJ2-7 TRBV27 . TGTGCCAGCAGTTTTTCCGCCGCAGGGTTTTACTACGAGCAGTACTTC CASSFSAAGFYYEQYF
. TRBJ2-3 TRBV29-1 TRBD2 TGCAGCGTAAAACGACCCGGGACTAGCGGACGTACGCAGTATTTT CSVKRPGTSGRTQYF
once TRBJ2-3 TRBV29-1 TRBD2 TGCAGCGATTTTAGCGGGAGGCGCACAGATACGCAGTATTTT CSDFSGRRTDTQYF
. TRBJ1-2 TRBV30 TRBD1 TGTGCCTGGAGAAAAACATGGAACAGGGGGACAAACTATGGCTACACCTTC CAWRKTWNRGTNYGYTF
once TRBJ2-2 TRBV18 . TGTGCCAGCTCACCAGGCCAGAACACCGGGGAGCTGTTTTTT CASSPGQNTGELFF
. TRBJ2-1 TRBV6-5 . TGTGCCAGCAGTTATCTAGTTGCTAGTGAAAAGAATGAGCAGTTCTTC CASSYLVASEKNEQFF
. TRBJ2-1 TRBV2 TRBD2 TGTGCCAGCACTCGACTAGCCAATCTCAATGAGCAGTTCTTC CASTRLANLNEQFF
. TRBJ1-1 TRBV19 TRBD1 TGTGCCAGCGACAGGGGCCCGAACACTGAAGCTTTCTTT CASDRGPNTEAFF
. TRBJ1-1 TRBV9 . TGTGCCAGCAGCGTAACGGGGGGCATGAACACTGAAGCTTTCTTT CASSVTGGMNTEAFF
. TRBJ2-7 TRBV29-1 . TGCAGCGTTGGAGCGTACGAGCAGTACTTC CSVGAYEQYF
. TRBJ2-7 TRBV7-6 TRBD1 TGTGCCAGCAGCTTAGCACAGGGGGCAGGCGAGCAGTACTTC CASSLAQGAGEQYF
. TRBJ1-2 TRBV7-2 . TGTGCCAGCAGCTTCACAGGGCGGTATGGCTACACCTTC CASSFTGRYGYTF
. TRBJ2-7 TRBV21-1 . TGTGCCAGCAGCGACAGGGGGCTAAACTACGAGCAGTACTTC CASSDRGLNYEQYF
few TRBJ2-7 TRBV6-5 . TGTGCCAGCAGCCCGGGGCAGGGGGGCGAGCAGTACTTC CASSPGQGGEQYF
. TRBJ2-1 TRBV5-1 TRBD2 TGCGCCAGCAGCACGCAAATCGGGACTAGCGGGAGAGAGCAGTTCTTC CASSTQIGTSGREQFF
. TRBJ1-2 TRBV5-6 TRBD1 TGTGCCAGCAGCCTCCTGGAGACAGGGGTGGTTAGGGGCTACACCTTC CASSLLETGVVRGYTF
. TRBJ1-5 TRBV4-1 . TGCGCCAGCTCCCTTCGGGGGGGGCAGCCCCAGCATTTT CASSLRGGQPQHF
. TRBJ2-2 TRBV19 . TGTGCCAGTAAGAAGCGCACCGGGGAGCTGTTTTTT CASKKRTGELFF
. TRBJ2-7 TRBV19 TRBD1 TGTGCCAGTAGTGGACGGGAAGCCGGGACAGGTGGGACCTACGAGCAGTACTTC CASSGREAGTGGTYEQYF
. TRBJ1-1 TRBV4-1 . TGCGCCAGCAGCCTCAGGATTGGTGAAGCTTTCTTT CASSLRIGEAFF
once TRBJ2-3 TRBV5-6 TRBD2 TGTGCCAGCAGCTTGTGGACTAGGGCGGATACGCAGTATTTT CASSLWTRADTQYF
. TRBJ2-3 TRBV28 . TGTGCCAGCAGTACGTCAAGGGGAAGAGATACGCAGTATTTT CASSTSRGRDTQYF
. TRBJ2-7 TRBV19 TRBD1 TGTGCCAGTAGCCCGACCGGGACAGGGAACGAGCAGTACTTC CASSPTGTGNEQYF
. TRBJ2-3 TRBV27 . TGTGCCAGCAGCCACACAGGGGATACGCAGTATTTT CASSHTGDTQYF
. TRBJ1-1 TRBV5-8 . TGTGCCAGCAGCTTGGGGCGGAATGAAGCTTTCTTT CASSLGRNEAFF
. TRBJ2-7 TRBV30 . TGTGCCACCGAGGGGGACACCCTCTTAGTCGAGCAGTACTTC CATEGDTLLVEQYF
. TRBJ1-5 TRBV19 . TGTGCCAGTAGTCCACGGACAGTTAGGCAGCCCCAGCATTTT CASSPRTVRQPQHF
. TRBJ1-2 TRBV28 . TGTGCCAGCGGACTCACGCAGTTCTATGGCTACACCTTC CASGLTQFYGYTF
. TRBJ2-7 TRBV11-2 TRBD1 TGTGCCAGCAGCTTATCTCTCGGACAGGGACCTAACTACGAGCAGTACTTC CASSLSLGQGPNYEQYF
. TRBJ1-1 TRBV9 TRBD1 TGTGCCAGCAGCCCCCAACTCACAGGGGGCACTGAAGCTTTCTTT CASSPQLTGGTEAFF
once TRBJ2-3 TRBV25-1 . TGTGCCAGCAGTGCTAAAAGGGGTCCTCCCACTAGCACAGATACGCAGTATTTT CASSAKRGPPTSTDTQYF
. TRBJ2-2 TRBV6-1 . TGTGCCAGCAGTTTATTTCTAGGCACCGGGGAGCTGTTTTTT CASSLFLGTGELFF
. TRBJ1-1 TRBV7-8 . TGTGCCAGCAGGGCAGGGTTGTTTAGCACTGAAGCTTTCTTT CASRAGLFSTEAFF
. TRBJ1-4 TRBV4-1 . TGCGCCAGCAGCCAGGGGCCGGCGGACAATGAAAAACTGTTTTTT CASSQGPADNEKLFF
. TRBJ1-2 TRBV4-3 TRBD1 TGCGCCAGCAGCCAAGTAGGGACAGGGAGAATCTTC CASSQVGTGRIF
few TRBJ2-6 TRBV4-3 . TGCGCCAGCAGCCAAGATGGTACGGGAGGGGCCAACGTCCTGACTTTC CASSQDGTGGANVLTF
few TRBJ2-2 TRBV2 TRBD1 TGTGCCAGCAGTGAACAGGGGGACACCGGGGAGCTGTTTTTT CASSEQGDTGELFF
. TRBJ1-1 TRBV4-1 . TGCGCCAGCAGCCAGGCCGTTACAGGTAACACTGAAGCTTTCTTT CASSQAVTGNTEAFF
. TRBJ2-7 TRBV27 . TGTGCCAGCAGTTCACAGGGACCAGGTACCTACGAGCAGTACTTC CASSSQGPGTYEQYF
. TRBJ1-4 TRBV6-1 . TGTGCCAGCAGTGAAGGACAGTCTTATAATGAAAAACTGTTTTTT CASSEGQSYNEKLFF
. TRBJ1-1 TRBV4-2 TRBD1 TGTGCCAGCAGCCAAGATAGACAGGGCCTCGGGGCCACTGAAGCTTTCTTT CASSQDRQGLGATEAFF
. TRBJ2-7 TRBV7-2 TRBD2 TGTGCCAGCAGCCCGGCTCGGACTAGTAACTACGAGCAGTACTTC CASSPARTSNYEQYF
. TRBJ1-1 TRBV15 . TGTGCCACCAGATTGGACATAATGAACACTGAAGCTTTCTTT CATRLDIMNTEAFF
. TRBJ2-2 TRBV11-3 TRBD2 TGTGCCAGCAGCCCCCGGACTAGCGGGAGGGCCGTCACCGGGGAGCTGTTTTTT CASSPRTSGRAVTGELFF
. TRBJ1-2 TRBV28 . TGTGCCAGCAGTCCCCCGGTCAGGGAAAATGGCTACACCTTC CASSPPVRENGYTF
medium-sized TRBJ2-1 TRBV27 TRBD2 TGTGCCAGCAGTTTAAATTTGGCTAGCGGGAGGGCAGTTAATGAGCAGTTCTTC CASSLNLASGRAVNEQFF
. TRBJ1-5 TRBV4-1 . TGCGCCAGCAGCCAGGACCAGGGTTACCGCAATCAGCCCCAGCATTTT CASSQDQGYRNQPQHF
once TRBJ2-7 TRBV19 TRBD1 TGTGCCAGTAGTCTCCCGGGACAGGGGAGAAGCGAGCAGTACTTC CASSLPGQGRSEQYF
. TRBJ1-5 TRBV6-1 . TGTGCCAGCAGTGAACTCAGGGGTTTCAATCAGCCCCAGCATTTT CASSELRGFNQPQHF
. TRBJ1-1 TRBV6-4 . TGTGCCAGCAGCGCGGACAGTCTAGGTGGAGCTTTCTTT CASSADSLGGAFF
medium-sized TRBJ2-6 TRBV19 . TGTGCCAGTACCCTTCGGGGACATCTAGTCTCTGGGGCCAACGTCCTGACTTTC CASTLRGHLVSGANVLTF